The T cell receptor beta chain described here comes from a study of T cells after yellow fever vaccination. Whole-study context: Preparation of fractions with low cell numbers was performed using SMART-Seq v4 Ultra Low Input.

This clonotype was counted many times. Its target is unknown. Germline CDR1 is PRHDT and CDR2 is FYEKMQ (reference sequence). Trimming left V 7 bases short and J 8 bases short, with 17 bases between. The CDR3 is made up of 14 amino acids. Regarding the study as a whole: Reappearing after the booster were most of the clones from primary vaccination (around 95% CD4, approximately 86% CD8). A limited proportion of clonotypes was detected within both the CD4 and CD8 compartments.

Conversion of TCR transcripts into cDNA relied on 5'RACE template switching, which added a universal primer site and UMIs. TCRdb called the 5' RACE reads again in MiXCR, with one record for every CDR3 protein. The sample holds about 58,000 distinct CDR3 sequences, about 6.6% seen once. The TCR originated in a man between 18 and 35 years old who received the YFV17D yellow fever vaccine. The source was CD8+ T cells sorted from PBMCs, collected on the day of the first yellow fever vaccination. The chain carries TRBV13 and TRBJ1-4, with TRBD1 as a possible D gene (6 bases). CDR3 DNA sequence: TGTGCCAGCACCAAACAGGGTATGCGAGAAAAACTGTTTTTT. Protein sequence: CASTKQGMREKLFF.